These 23 T cell receptor beta chains were sequenced from one sample in a study of blood T cell repertoires in COVID-19. The table came from immunoSEQ multiplex PCR; TCRdb's copy has only in-frame clones and leaves some out. Of some 250,000 clones listed, more than 85% were seen once; the top ten hold around 5.1%. Sequencing was performed on peripheral blood. All receptors come from an older woman with COVID-19, enrolled during active disease.

This clone is a singleton in its sample. The J gene is TRBJ1-5, the V gene TRBV21-1. TRBV21-1 is reported as a pseudogene. The CDR3 covers 17 residues. This CDR3 is CASSTKVRGRWYQPQHF. The CDR3 region has the DNA TGTGCCAGCAGCACTAAAGTGCGGGGGCGGTGGTACCAGCCCCAGCATTTT.

The J gene is TRBJ1-2, the V gene TRBV7-2, with a possible D match to TRBD1 (5 bases). The length of the CDR3 is 15 residues. Trimming took off 5 bases at V and 4 bases at J, with 17 bases between the two ends. From germline, CDR1 is SGHTA and CDR2 FQGNSA. CDR3 sequence: CASSATDNPFYGYTF. In nucleotides, the CDR3 is TGTGCCAGCAGCGCGACAGACAACCCCTTCTATGGCTACACCTTC.

V usage is TRBV12-3 or TRBV12-4 and J usage is TRBJ2-7; D is unresolved. This CDR3 has 13 amino acids. V was clipped by 0 bases and J by 2 bases, with 5 bases between them. CDR3 loop: CASSLAEAYEQYF. The CDR3 nucleotides are TGTGCCAGCAGTTTAGCAGAGGCCTACGAGCAGTACTTC.

The CDR3 DNA reads TGTGCCTGGAGTGCTAGGACAGCCCATAATTCACCCCTCCACTTT. Its translation: CAWSARTAHNSPLHF. This rearrangement joins TRBV30 to TRBJ1-6; D might be TRBD1 (6 bases). Germline V gene data show CDR1 as GTSNPN and CDR2 as SVGIG (reference sequence). The CDR3 totals 15 residues. Trimming removed 1 base from V and 5 bases from J, with 12 bases in between.

The J gene is TRBJ2-7, the V gene TRBV15; 9 bases are shared with TRBD1. The CDR3 covers 17 residues. Germline lookup yields CDR1 LNHNV and CDR2 YYDKDF (reference sequence). V dropped 0 bases and J dropped 0; count of bases not matched to a gene: 6. The DNA for the CDR3 is TGTGCCACCAGCAGAGATAGGGGGACAGGGAGCTCCTACGAGCAGTACTTC. This sequence encodes CATSRDRGTGSSYEQYF.

CDR3: CATSRDRDRNTEAFF. CDR3 DNA: TGTGCCACCAGCAGAGATAGGGACAGAAACACTGAAGCTTTCTTT. The chain combines TRBV15 with TRBJ1-1; 7 bases fit TRBD1. Losses at the gene ends were 0 bases for V and 2 bases for J; bases not matched to a gene: 3. The CDR3 spans 15 residues. Germline CDR1 reads LNHNV; CDR2 reads YYDKDF (reference sequence).

This rearrangement joins TRBV11-3 to TRBJ2-1; D is perhaps TRBD2 (7 bases). The CDR3 sequence is 13 residues long. Germline lookup yields CDR1 SGHNT and CDR2 YENEEA. The V end was cut by 5 bases, the J end by 10 bases, with 15 bases between. The CDR3 nucleotides read TGTGCCAGCAGCCCAAGGGGGGGCCGGGAGCAGTTCTTC. It encodes CASSPRGGREQFF.

This rearrangement joins TRBV3-1 (or the pseudogene TRBV3-2) to TRBJ2-2; possible D gene TRBD2, 5 bases. Trimming removed 4 bases at V and 6 bases at J, with 18 bases between. Germline values: CDR1 LGHDT, CDR2 YNNKEL (reference sequence). This CDR3 is 16 amino acids long. CDR3 amino acids: CASSLATGRLAGELFF. The CDR3 region has the DNA TGTGCCAGCAGCCTAGCGACGGGCAGGCTCGCCGGGGAGCTGTTTTTT.

V gene TRBV27 combines with J gene TRBJ2-5, with 15 positions matching TRBD2. Trimming took 5 bases from V and 1 from J; bases not matched to a gene: 8. Germline V gives CDR1 MNHEY, CDR2 SMNVEV (reference sequence). This CDR3 has 18 residues. CDR3 DNA sequence: TGTGCCAGCAGTGCACGGACTAGCGGGAGGGCCGTCCAAGAGACCCAGTACTTC. It translates to CASSARTSGRAVQETQYF.

The chain recombines TRBV9 with TRBJ2-7; 9 bases match TRBD2. The junction had 8 bases not matched to a gene; V was cut back by 0 bases and J by 1 base. This CDR3 contains 17 residues. Germline assignment: CDR1 SGDLS and CDR2 YYNGEE. The CDR3 loop is CASSVAAGGTTSYEQYF. CDR3 in DNA: TGTGCCAGCAGCGTAGCCGCGGGAGGGACTACATCCTACGAGCAGTACTTC. The whole variable domain, remainder taken from reference TRBV9 and TRBJ2-7, is DSGVTQTPKHLITATGQRVTLRCSPRSGDLSVYWYQQSLDQGLQFLIQYYNGEERAKGNILERFSAQQFPDLHSELNLSSLELGDSALYFCASSVAAGGTTSYEQYFGPGTRLTVT.

V usage is TRBV27 and J usage is TRBJ1-2, with TRBD1 matching over 9 bases. V dropped 4 bases and J dropped 8; count of bases not matched to a gene: 5. CDR1 MNHEY and CDR2 SMNVEV come from the germline V gene (reference sequence). The CDR3 is 13 amino acids. The CDR3 loop reads CASSWGQGGGYTF. CDR3 sequence (DNA): TGTGCCAGCAGTTGGGGACAGGGCGGAGGCTACACCTTC.

This chain connects TRBV19 to TRBJ1-1, with no clear D. The germline gives CDR1 LNHDA, CDR2 SQIVND (reference sequence). V lost 7 bases and J 2 bases, leaving 17 bases between the germline ends. CDR3 size: 15 residues. CDR3 coding DNA: TGTGCCAGTACCCCCGGGAGGGCAAGAAACACTGAAGCTTTCTTT. It translates to CASTPGRARNTEAFF.

The chain employs TRBV6-5 and TRBJ1-1, with D perhaps TRBD1 (5 bases). In germline, CDR1 is MNHEY, CDR2 SVGAGI. Trimming removed 8 bases from V and 5 bases from J, with 15 bases in between. This CDR3 spans 13 amino acids. The CDR3 region has the DNA TGTGCCAGCGGGGCAGCATCTCAGACTGAAGCTTTCTTT. This translates into CASGAASQTEAFF.

The rearrangement joins TRBV24-1 to TRBJ2-1, with 8 bases matching TRBD2. Losses at the gene ends were 5 bases for V and 0 bases for J; bases not matched to a gene: 5. Germline assignment: CDR1 KGHDR and CDR2 SFDVKD. The CDR3 extends over 16 amino acids. CDR3 sequence: CATSGESGSSYNEQFF. The CDR3 DNA reads as TGTGCCACCAGTGGAGAAAGCGGGAGCTCCTACAATGAGCAGTTCTTC.

The V and J genes are TRBV4-3 and TRBJ1-4, with a weak D call TRBD1 (6 bases). CDR1 is LGHNA, CDR2 YSLEER, per germline. V gave up 0 bases and J gave up 8 bases, with 13 bases separating them. This CDR3 contains 15 residues. CDR3 sequence: CASSQEARGGEKLFF. Here the CDR3 DNA reads TGCGCCAGCAGCCAAGAAGCCAGGGGTGGAGAAAAACTGTTTTTT.

The chain couples TRBV2 to TRBJ2-1, with 7 bases identical to TRBD2. The CDR3 spans 16 residues. The V gene's germline CDR1 is SNHLY and CDR2 FYNNEI. Trimming at V came to 3 bases and at J to 0 bases, leaving 5 bases not matched to a gene. The CDR3 region has the DNA TGTGCCAGCAGTGAGTATCTAGCGGACTCCTACAATGAGCAGTTCTTC. This sequence encodes CASSEYLADSYNEQFF.

This chain joins TRBV28 and TRBJ2-1; 8 bases are shared with TRBD1. CDR3 length: 15 residues. Unmatched junction bases numbered 8, after V lost 8 bases and J lost 2 bases. The germline gives CDR1 MDHEN, CDR2 SYDVKM. The CDR3 is CASRTGISTYNEQFF. The CDR3 nucleotides are TGTGCCAGCCGGACAGGGATATCGACCTACAATGAGCAGTTCTTC.

The chain recombines TRBV10-3 with TRBJ2-3; TRBD2 matches at 11 bases. CDR3 length equals 15 residues. Losses at the gene ends were 6 bases for V and 0 bases for J; bases not matched to a gene: 2. CDR1 ENHRY and CDR2 SYGVKD come from the germline V gene. CDR3 nucleotides: TGTGCCATCAGGGGACTAGCGGAAAGCACAGATACGCAGTATTTT. This sequence encodes CAIRGLAESTDTQYF.

The chain links TRBV28 to TRBJ2-7; 8 bases match TRBD1. The CDR3 is 13 amino acids. V shed 4 bases, J shed 6 bases, and the junction held 5 bases outside the gene matches. CDR1 and CDR2 from the germline V gene are MDHEN and SYDVKM. CDR3 residues: CASSSTGDPEQYF. The CDR3 region has the DNA TGTGCCAGCAGTTCGACAGGGGATCCCGAGCAGTACTTC.

In this sample, this clone turned up a few times. The chain carries TRBV4-2 and TRBJ2-1; D not certain. This CDR3 is 14 amino acids long. The germline V and J ends were trimmed by 0 bases and 7 bases, with 10 bases remaining between them. CDR1 LGHNA and CDR2 YNFKEQ come from the germline V gene. The CDR3 sequence: CASSQDSRTNEQFF. The CDR3 coding sequence is TGTGCCAGCAGCCAAGATTCACGTACTAATGAGCAGTTCTTC.

As DNA, the CDR3 is TGCGCCAGCAGCCAAGGGGACAGGGTAGCATATGGCTACACCTTC. It encodes CASSQGDRVAYGYTF. The chain links TRBV4-1 to TRBJ1-2; 9 positions match TRBD1. The V gene's germline CDR1 is MGHRA and CDR2 YSYEKL. J gave up 5 bases and V 1 base, and 5 bases lay outside the gene matches. There are 15 residues in the CDR3.

This sequence joins TRBV5-1 and TRBJ2-1; perhaps TRBD2 as D (6 bases). The CDR3 extends over 15 amino acids. Germline CDR1 reads SGHRS; CDR2 reads YFSETQ. Deletions cut 4 bases from V and 2 bases from J, with 13 bases between. This CDR3 reads CASSAPGLTYNEQFF. The CDR3 region has the DNA TGCGCCAGCAGCGCCCCGGGACTCACCTACAATGAGCAGTTCTTC.

The gene calls are TRBV30 and TRBJ1-5; 8 bases are shared with TRBD1. From germline, CDR1 is GTSNPN and CDR2 SVGIG (reference sequence). The ends lost 0 bases at V and 3 bases at J; junction bases unmatched: 7. There are 16 residues in the CDR3. CDR3 nucleotides: TGTGCCTGGAGTGTACCCCGGACAGGGCTCAATCAGCCCCAGCATTTT. It is translated as CAWSVPRTGLNQPQHF.